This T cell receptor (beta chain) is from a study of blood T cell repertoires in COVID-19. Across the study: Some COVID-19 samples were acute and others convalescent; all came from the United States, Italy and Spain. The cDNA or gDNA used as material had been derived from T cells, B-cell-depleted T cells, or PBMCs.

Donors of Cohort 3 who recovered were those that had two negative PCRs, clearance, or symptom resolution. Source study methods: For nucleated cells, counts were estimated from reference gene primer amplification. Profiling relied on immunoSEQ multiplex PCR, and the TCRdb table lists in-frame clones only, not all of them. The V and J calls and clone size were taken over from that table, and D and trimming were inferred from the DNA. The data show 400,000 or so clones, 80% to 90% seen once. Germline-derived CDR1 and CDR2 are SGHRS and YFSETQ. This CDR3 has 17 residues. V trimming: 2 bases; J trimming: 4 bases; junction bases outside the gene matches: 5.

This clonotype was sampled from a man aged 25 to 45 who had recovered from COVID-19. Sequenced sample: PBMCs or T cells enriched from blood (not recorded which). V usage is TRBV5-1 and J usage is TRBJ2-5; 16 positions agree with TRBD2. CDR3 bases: TGCGCCAGCAGCTTAGGGACTAGCGGGAGGGCCCGAGAGACCCAGTACTTC. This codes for CASSLGTSGRARETQYF.